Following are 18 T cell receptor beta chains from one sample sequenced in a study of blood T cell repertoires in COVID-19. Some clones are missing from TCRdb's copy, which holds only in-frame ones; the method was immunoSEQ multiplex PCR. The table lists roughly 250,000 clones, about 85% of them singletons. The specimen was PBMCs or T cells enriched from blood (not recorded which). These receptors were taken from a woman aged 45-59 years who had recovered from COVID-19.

The CDR3 DNA is TGTGCCAGCAGCTTATCAGGGACAGGGGACTACGAGCAGTACTTC. The encoded protein is CASSLSGTGDYEQYF. The rearrangement links TRBV13 to TRBJ2-7, with TRBD1 matching 10 bases. CDR3 size: 15 residues. Germline CDR1 and CDR2: PRHDT and FYEKMQ (reference sequence). The J segment lost 3 bases and the V segment lost 2 bases, leaving 4 bases of the junction unmatched.

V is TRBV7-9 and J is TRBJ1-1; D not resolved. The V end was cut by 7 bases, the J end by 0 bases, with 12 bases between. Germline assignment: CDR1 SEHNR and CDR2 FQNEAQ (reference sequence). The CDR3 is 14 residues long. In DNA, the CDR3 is TGTGCCAGCACCTCGGCGGCGATGAACACTGAAGCTTTCTTT. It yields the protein CASTSAAMNTEAFF.

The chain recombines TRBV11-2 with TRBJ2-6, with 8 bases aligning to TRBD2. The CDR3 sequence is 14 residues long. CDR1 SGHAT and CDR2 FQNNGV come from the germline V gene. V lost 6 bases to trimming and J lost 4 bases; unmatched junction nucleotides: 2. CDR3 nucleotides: TGTGCCAGCAGGCGGGGGGCCGGGGCCAACGTCCTGACTTTC. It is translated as CASRRGAGANVLTF.

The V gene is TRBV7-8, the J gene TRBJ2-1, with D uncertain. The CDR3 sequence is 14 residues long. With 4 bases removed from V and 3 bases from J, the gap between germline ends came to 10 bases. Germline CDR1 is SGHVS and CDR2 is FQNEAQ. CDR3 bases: TGTGCCAGCAGCTCAATTTCGAGCTACAATGAGCAGTTCTTC. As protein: CASSSISSYNEQFF.

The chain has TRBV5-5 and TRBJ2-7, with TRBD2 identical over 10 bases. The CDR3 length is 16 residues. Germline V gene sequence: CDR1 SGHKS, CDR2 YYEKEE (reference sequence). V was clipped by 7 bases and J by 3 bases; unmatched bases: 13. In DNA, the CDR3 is TGTGCCAGCGCGCGGACTAGCGGCTCCTCAGTCTACGAGCAGTACTTC. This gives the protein CASARTSGSSVYEQYF.

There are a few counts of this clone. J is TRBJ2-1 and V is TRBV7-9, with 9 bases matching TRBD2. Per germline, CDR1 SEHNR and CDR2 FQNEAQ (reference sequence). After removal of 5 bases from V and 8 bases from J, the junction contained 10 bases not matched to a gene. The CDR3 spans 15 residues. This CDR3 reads CASSPGTSYSDEQFF. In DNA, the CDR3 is TGTGCCAGCAGCCCGGGGACTAGCTATTCGGATGAGCAGTTCTTC.

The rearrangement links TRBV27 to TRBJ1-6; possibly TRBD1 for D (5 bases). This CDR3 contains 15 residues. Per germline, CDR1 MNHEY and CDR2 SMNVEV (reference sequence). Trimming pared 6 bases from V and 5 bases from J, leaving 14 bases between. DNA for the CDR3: TGTGCCAGCAGAGTCGGAGGGGCCAATAATTCACCCCTCCACTTT. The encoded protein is CASRVGGANNSPLHF.

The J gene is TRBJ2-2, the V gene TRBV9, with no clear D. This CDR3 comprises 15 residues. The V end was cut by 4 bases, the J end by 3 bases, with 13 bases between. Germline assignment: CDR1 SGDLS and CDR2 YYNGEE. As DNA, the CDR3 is TGTGCCAGCAGCCTTTCGGAGAGGTACACCGGGGAGCTGTTTTTT. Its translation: CASSLSERYTGELFF. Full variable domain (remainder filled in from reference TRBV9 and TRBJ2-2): DSGVTQTPKHLITATGQRVTLRCSPRSGDLSVYWYQQSLDQGLQFLIQYYNGEERAKGNILERFSAQQFPDLHSELNLSSLELGDSALYFCASSLSERYTGELFFGEGSRLTVL.

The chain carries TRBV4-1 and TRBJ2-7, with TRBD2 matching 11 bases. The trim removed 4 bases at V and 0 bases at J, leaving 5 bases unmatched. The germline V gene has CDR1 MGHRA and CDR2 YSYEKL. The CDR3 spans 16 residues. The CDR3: CASSRGLAVSSYEQYF. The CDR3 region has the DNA TGCGCCAGCAGCCGGGGACTAGCGGTCAGCTCCTACGAGCAGTACTTC.

The CDR3 nucleotides read TGTGCCAGCAGCCCACGAGGGGTAGCGGGAGGAGAGACCCAGTACTTC. Protein sequence: CASSPRGVAGGETQYF. The chain is built from TRBV4-2 and TRBJ2-5; 10 positions match TRBD2. With 4 bases clipped from V and 4 bases from J, the junction kept 9 bases outside the gene matches. The CDR3 is 16 amino acids. Germline assignment: CDR1 LGHNA and CDR2 YNFKEQ.

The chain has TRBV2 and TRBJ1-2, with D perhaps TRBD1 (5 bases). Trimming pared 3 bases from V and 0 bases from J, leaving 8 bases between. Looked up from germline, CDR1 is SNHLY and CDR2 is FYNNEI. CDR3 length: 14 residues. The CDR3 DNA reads TGTGCCAGCAGTGATCCAGGGTCTAACTATGGCTACACCTTC. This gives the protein CASSDPGSNYGYTF.

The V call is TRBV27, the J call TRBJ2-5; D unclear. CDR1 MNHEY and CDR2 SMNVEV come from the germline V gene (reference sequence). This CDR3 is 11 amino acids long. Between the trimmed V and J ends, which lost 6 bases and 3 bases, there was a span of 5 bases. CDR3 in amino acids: CASREEETQYF. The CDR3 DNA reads TGTGCCAGCAGAGAGGAAGAGACCCAGTACTTC.

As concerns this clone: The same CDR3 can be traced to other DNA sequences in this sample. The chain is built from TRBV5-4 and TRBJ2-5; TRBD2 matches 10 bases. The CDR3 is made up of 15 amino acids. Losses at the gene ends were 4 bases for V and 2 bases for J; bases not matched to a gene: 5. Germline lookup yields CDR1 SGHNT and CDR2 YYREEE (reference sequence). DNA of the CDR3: TGTGCCAGCAGCCCCCGGACTAGCGGACAAGAGACCCAGTACTTC. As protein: CASSPRTSGQETQYF.

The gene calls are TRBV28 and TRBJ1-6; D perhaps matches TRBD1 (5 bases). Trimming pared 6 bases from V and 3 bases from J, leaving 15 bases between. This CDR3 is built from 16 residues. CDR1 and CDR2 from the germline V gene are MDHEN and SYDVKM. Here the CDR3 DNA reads TGTGCCAGCAGGTCCGCGGAGGGGATCTATAATTCACCCCTCCACTTT. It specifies CASRSAEGIYNSPLHF.

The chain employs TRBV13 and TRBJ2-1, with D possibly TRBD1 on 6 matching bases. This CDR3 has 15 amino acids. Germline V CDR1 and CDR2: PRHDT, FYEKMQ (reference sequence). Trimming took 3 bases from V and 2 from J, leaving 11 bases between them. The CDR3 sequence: CASSFRDRTYNEQFF. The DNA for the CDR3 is TGTGCCAGCAGCTTTCGAGACAGGACCTACAATGAGCAGTTCTTC.

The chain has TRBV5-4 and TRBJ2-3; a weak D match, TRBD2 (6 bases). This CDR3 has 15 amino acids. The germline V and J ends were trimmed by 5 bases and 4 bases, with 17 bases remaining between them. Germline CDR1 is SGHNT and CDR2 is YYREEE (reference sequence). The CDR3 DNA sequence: TGTGCCAGCAGGCCGGGAGTAGGCCTTCCAGATACGCAGTATTTT. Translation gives CASRPGVGLPDTQYF.

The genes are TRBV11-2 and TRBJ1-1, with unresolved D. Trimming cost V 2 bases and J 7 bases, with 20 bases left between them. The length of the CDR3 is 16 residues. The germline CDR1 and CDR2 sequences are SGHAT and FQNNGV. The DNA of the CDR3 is TGTGCCAGCAGCTTAATGGCCCCCGACAAGCTGGGTGAAGCTTTCTTT. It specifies CASSLMAPDKLGEAFF.

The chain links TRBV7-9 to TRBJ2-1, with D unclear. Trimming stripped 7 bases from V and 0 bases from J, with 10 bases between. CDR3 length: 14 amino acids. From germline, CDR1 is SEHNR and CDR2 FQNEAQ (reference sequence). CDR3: CASKESGSYNEQFF. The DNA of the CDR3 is TGTGCCAGCAAAGAGTCGGGCTCCTACAATGAGCAGTTCTTC.